This TCR beta chain appears in the sequencing data of a study of neurological immune-mediated disorders. General study findings and limits: TCR clonal expansion peaked in HTLV-1-associated myelopathy patients and was lowest in multiple sclerosis patients. CDR3 amino acid sequences of expanded clones were not shared across subjects, a result suggesting private repertoires in all groups.

TCRdb re-derived calls from the 5' RACE reads in MiXCR, one entry per CDR3 protein. The sample lists about 50,000 distinct CDR3 sequences, 10% occurring once. The CDR3 runs to 13 residues. Germline V gene lookup returns CDR1 SNHLY and CDR2 FYNNEI. Trimming took 6 bases from V and 7 from J, leaving 13 bases between them. This clonotype has a count of ten or more. No antigen is known for it. Sequenced: PBMCs. The receptor was derived from a man in his 70s with HTLV-1-associated myelopathy (HAM/TSP). The V and J genes are TRBV2 and TRBJ2-4, with a weak D call TRBD2 (6 bases). CDR3: CASSVDRGNIQYF. The CDR3 nucleotides read TGTGCCAGCAGCGTGGACCGGGGGAACATTCAGTACTTC. Supplemented by reference TRBV2 and TRBJ2-4, the full variable domain reads EPEVTQTPSHQVTQMGQEVILRCVPISNHLYFYWYRQILGQKVEFLVSFYNNEISEKSEIFDDQFSVERPDGSNFTLKIRSTKLEDSAMYFCASSVDRGNIQYFGAGTRLSVL.